These T cell receptor beta chains were read from a single sample in a study of vaccination effects on CD4 cells after COVID-19. No antigen is known for these receptors. This table comes from immunoSEQ multiplex PCR, and its TCRdb copy is limited to in-frame clones, with some not included. The sample contains around 45,000 clones, around 81% of which appear only once. The sequences come from CD4+ T cells from PBMCs cultured with SARS-CoV-2 spike peptides, collected before COVID-19 vaccination. The receptors originated from a human donor who received a COVID-19 vaccine. The CDR3 runs from the conserved cysteine through the conserved F or W. Fields, in order: D gene, J gene, V gene, clone size, CDR3 DNA, CDR3 protein. The D gene is left open where the match is weak. Clone sizes are given selectively: once, few, many, or a class where the clone is expanded.

TRBD2,TRBJ2-2,TRBV5-1,NA,TGCGCCAGCAGACCGAGCGGGGGGGCAGGCGGGGAGCTGTTTTTT,CASRPSGGAGGELFF
NA,TRBJ2-2,TRBV30,once,TGTGCCTGGAGTGTACTGGGCCAGGGGAAAGACGGGGAGCTGTTTTTT,CAWSVLGQGKDGELFF
TRBD1,TRBJ1-1,TRBV7-2,NA,TGTGCCAGCAGCTTAACAGGGGCCACTGAAGCTTTCTTT,CASSLTGATEAFF
TRBD1,TRBJ1-2,TRBV24-1,NA,TGTGCCACCAGTGACCCAAGGGACAGGGGGCGCGAATATGGCTACACCTTC,CATSDPRDRGREYGYTF
NA,TRBJ1-6,TRBV4-1,once,TGCGCCAGCAGCCCTTTTTCCGGGAATTCACCCCTCCACTTT,CASSPFSGNSPLHF
NA,TRBJ1-5,TRBV4-1,few,TGCGCCAGCAGCTTACCGGACGACCAGCCCCAGCATTTT,CASSLPDDQPQHF
NA,TRBJ2-4,TRBV29-1,NA,TGCAGCATAGGGGTAGGGAGGAACATTCAGTACTTC,CSIGVGRNIQYF
NA,TRBJ1-1,TRBV29-1,NA,TGCAGCGTTCGGACGGCCTCGGGCACTGAAGCTTTCTTT,CSVRTASGTEAFF
TRBD2,TRBJ2-3,TRBV5-1,NA,TGCGCCAGCAGCTTGGCGGGGGGGCCCGAAGATACGCAGTATTTT,CASSLAGGPEDTQYF
NA,TRBJ2-5,TRBV5-5,NA,TGTGCCAGCAGCTGGGTGAGCGACCAAGAGACCCAGTACTTC,CASSWVSDQETQYF
NA,TRBJ2-5,TRBV4-1,NA,TGCGCCAGCAGCCAAGCAGGTTTCCGAGAGACCCAGTACTTC,CASSQAGFRETQYF
NA,TRBJ2-5,TRBV6-1,once,TGTGCCAGCAGTGAACGAGGGGGGCGCTTGACCCAGTACTTC,CASSERGGRLTQYF
TRBD2,TRBJ2-1,TRBV6-4,NA,TGTGCCAGCAGTGACTCCCATGCGGGGGGCCACAATGAGCAGTTCTTC,CASSDSHAGGHNEQFF
NA,TRBJ2-6,TRBV6-4,NA,TGTGCCAGCAGTGCTCAGGGTGTTAGGAGTGGGGCCAACGTCCTGACTTTC,CASSAQGVRSGANVLTF
TRBD1,TRBJ2-1,TRBV10-3,NA,TGTGCCATCAGTGAGCCGGGGACAGGGAGCAATGAGCAGTTCTTC,CAISEPGTGSNEQFF
NA,TRBJ2-2,TRBV6-5,NA,TGTGCCCGACAGACATACACCGGGGAGCTGTTTTTT,CARQTYTGELFF
NA,TRBJ1-1,TRBV25-1,NA,TGTGCCAGCACCCCGAGGATGAACACTGAAGCTTTCTTT,CASTPRMNTEAFF
NA,TRBJ1-1,TRBV6-1,NA,TGTGCCAGCAGTGAAGGTGCTGGGGGCACTGAAGCTTTCTTT,CASSEGAGGTEAFF
NA,TRBJ1-2,TRBV4-2,NA,TGTGCCAGCAGCCAAGGTTCCGCAGGGCAAGCTAACTATGGCTACACCTTC,CASSQGSAGQANYGYTF
NA,TRBJ2-3,TRBV6-5,NA,TGTGCCAGCAGTTCCTTTGGAATCCGCCGAGGGGATACGCAGTATTTT,CASSSFGIRRGDTQYF
NA,TRBJ1-6,TRBV7-3,few,TGTGCCAGCAGCTTAAGGGGGACCGATAATTCACCCCTCCACTTT,CASSLRGTDNSPLHF
NA,TRBJ2-4,TRBV19,few,TGTGCCAGTAGTACCCCTCCCAATCACATTCAGTACTTC,CASSTPPNHIQYF
NA,TRBJ2-3,TRBV14,NA,TGTGCCAGCAGCCAAGACGAGAGGGGTACGCAGTATTTT,CASSQDERGTQYF
NA,TRBJ1-6,TRBV4-2,NA,TGTGCCACCCGGTACGAGGGGGGTTATAATTCACCCCTCCACTTT,CATRYEGGYNSPLHF
NA,TRBJ1-5,TRBV19,NA,TGTGCCAGTAATGGCAGGGCTCCCCATAATAGCAATCAGCCCCAGCATTTT,CASNGRAPHNSNQPQHF
NA,TRBJ1-1,TRBV12-3/TRBV12-4,NA,TGTGCCAGCAGGCCCGGTGGAAACACTGAAGCTTTCTTT,CASRPGGNTEAFF
NA,TRBJ2-5,TRBV5-4,NA,TGTGCCAGCAGCCCACCAGGGTCCCCGGAGACCCAGTACTTC,CASSPPGSPETQYF
TRBD1,TRBJ1-4,TRBV5-1,NA,TGCGCCAGCAGCTGGGGGGACAGACCCACTAATGAAAAACTGTTTTTT,CASSWGDRPTNEKLFF
NA,TRBJ2-5,TRBV10-3,NA,TGTGCCATCAGTGAGTCTGGGGGTGAGACCCAGTACTTC,CAISESGGETQYF
NA,TRBJ1-2,TRBV24-1,NA,TGTGCCACCAGTGATGCCAGACAGATATATGGCTACACCTTC,CATSDARQIYGYTF
NA,TRBJ2-1,TRBV24-1,NA,TGTGCCACCAGTGATTTTGCGTACAATGAGCAGTTCTTC,CATSDFAYNEQFF
NA,TRBJ2-2,TRBV14,few,TGTGCCAGCAGCCAAGCGCGAGGTTCTGGCAGGGAGCTGTTTTTT,CASSQARGSGRELFF
TRBD2,TRBJ2-3,TRBV28,few,TGTGCCAGCAGTTTAATCACTAGCGGGGCGGTTAGGACGCAGTATTTT,CASSLITSGAVRTQYF
TRBD1,TRBJ2-2,TRBV7-3,NA,TGTGCCAGCAGCCGCGTACAGGGGGGTAGTTTCGGGGAGCTGTTTTTT,CASSRVQGGSFGELFF
TRBD1,TRBJ2-1,TRBV2,NA,TGTGCCAGCAGTGAGAAAGGACAGGGGGCAAATGAGCAGTTCTTC,CASSEKGQGANEQFF
NA,TRBJ2-5,TRBV7-2,NA,TGTGCCAGCAGCCTCCCCCCAGGCACGTCTCAGGAGACCCAGTACTTC,CASSLPPGTSQETQYF
NA,TRBJ2-2,TRBV7-2,NA,TGTGCCAGCGGCTCCCGAAGCGTTTTTACCGGGGAGCTGTTTTTT,CASGSRSVFTGELFF
NA,TRBJ1-1,TRBV30,NA,TGTGCCTGGAGTCCGGCGCGGTCGGGTTTAGGGACTGAAGCTTTCTTT,CAWSPARSGLGTEAFF
NA,TRBJ1-6,TRBV6-5,few,TGTGCCAGCAGTTTTGGGAATTCACCCCTCCACTTT,CASSFGNSPLHF
TRBD1,TRBJ1-5,TRBV6-5,few,TGTGCCAGCGGGAGGGGGCTGGAGCCCCAGCATTTT,CASGRGLEPQHF
TRBD1,TRBJ1-1,TRBV12-5,NA,TGTGCTAGTGGTTTGGGGGAGGGGGCGAACACTGAAGCTTTCTTT,CASGLGEGANTEAFF
TRBD1,TRBJ2-5,TRBV9,once,TGTGCCAGCAGCGTAGCTGAGGGGGGACAGGGGAGAACCTACCAAGAGACCCAGTACTTC,CASSVAEGGQGRTYQETQYF
NA,TRBJ1-4,TRBV6-7,NA,TGTGCCAGCAGTTATTGTCAAGGGGGTGAAAAACTGTTTTTT,CASSYCQGGEKLFF
NA,TRBJ2-5,TRBV6-5,NA,TGTGCCAGCAGAGCCCCCGGGGGGCGAGAGACCCAGTACTTC,CASRAPGGRETQYF
TRBD1,TRBJ1-1,TRBV6-5,NA,TGTGCCAGCAGGAAGACAGGGGGCGTGGAAGCTTTCTTT,CASRKTGGVEAFF
TRBD2,TRBJ2-5,TRBV5-1,NA,TGCGCCACCCGACCGGGGGGGGCAGGTGAGACCCAGTACTTC,CATRPGGAGETQYF
NA,TRBJ1-5,TRBV28,NA,TGTGCCAGCAGTCCAGCAGGGGATAGCAATCAGCCCCAGCATTTT,CASSPAGDSNQPQHF
NA,TRBJ2-4,TRBV2,NA,TGTGCCAGCAGGCCCCGGGACTCAGAGGGCAAAAACATTCAGTACTTC,CASRPRDSEGKNIQYF
NA,TRBJ1-5,TRBV2,NA,TGTGCCAGCAGTGACCCCAGGCGTGGGCAGCCCCAGCATTTT,CASSDPRRGQPQHF
TRBD1,TRBJ1-5,TRBV6-5,NA,TGTGCCAGCAGACTCCGACAGGGAGGACAGCCCCAGCATTTT,CASRLRQGGQPQHF
NA,TRBJ2-2,TRBV5-1,NA,TGCGCCAGCAGCTTCGGTGATTACTTCCCAGAGGGGGAGCTGTTTTTT,CASSFGDYFPEGELFF
NA,TRBJ2-1,TRBV14,NA,TGTGCCAGCAGCCAGCTACCGGGATCCCATAATGAGCAGTTCTTC,CASSQLPGSHNEQFF
NA,TRBJ1-4,TRBV28,NA,TGTGCCAGCAGCAATGAAGCTTTTGACGGTGAAAAACTGTTTTTT,CASSNEAFDGEKLFF
NA,TRBJ2-1,TRBV6-5,NA,TGTGCCAGCATGGCGGAAAGCTCCTACAATGAGCAGTTCTTC,CASMAESSYNEQFF
TRBD1,TRBJ2-5,TRBV15,NA,TGTGCCACCAGCCCTGGACAGGGAAAGACCCAGTACTTC,CATSPGQGKTQYF